This T cell receptor beta chain was sequenced for a study of graft-versus-host responses after intestinal transplantation. Trimming took 0 bases from V and 10 from J, leaving 13 bases between them. CDR1 is SGHRS and CDR2 is YFSETQ in the germline V gene. The CDR3 covers 13 residues. Study-level points and caveats: Present in recipient marrow, GvH clones included some that appeared first in ileum or blood.

Measured with immunoSEQ multiplex PCR; TCRdb has only the in-frame clones, and not every one. The repertoire has about 130,000 clones, over 90% of them found once; the top ten carry about 0.2%. About this clone: Its target is not known.

The chain is built from TRBV5-1 and TRBJ2-5; D is unclear. This sample comprised unstimulated CD4+ T cells sorted from spleen or lymph node cells, obtained before intestinal transplant. This sequence was found in a human donor who received an intestinal transplant. CDR3 residues: CASSLAQSGGQYF. The CDR3 bases are TGCGCCAGCAGCTTGGCCCAGAGTGGTGGCCAGTACTTC.